These T cell receptor beta chains were read from a single sample in a study of T cell responses to AZD1222 COVID-19 vaccine. Assay used: immunoSEQ multiplex PCR; TCRdb lists only in-frame clones, some missing. Of 120,000 or so clones in the sample, around 89% were seen once. The sequencing used peripheral blood, collected on day 0 of MenACWY control vaccination. Receptor source: an adult in good health. Both conserved end residues are part of each CDR3. D genes are given only for firm matches. A clone size is listed for some rows: how often the clone was seen (once, few, many), or a class if it is expanded.

D gene	V gene	clone size	J gene	CDR3 protein	CDR3 DNA
-	TRBV5-1	-	TRBJ2-5	CASSLAGTGGETQYF	TGCGCCAGCAGCTTGGCCGGGACCGGGGGTGAGACCCAGTACTTC
TRBD2	TRBV7-6	-	TRBJ2-2	CASSLAVIAGRPGELFF	TGTGCCAGCAGCTTAGCGGTGATAGCGGGAAGGCCCGGGGAGCTGTTTTTT
-	TRBV2	once	TRBJ1-4	CALRQGGNEKLFF	TGTGCCCTAAGGCAAGGTGGGAATGAAAAACTGTTTTTT
-	TRBV2	-	TRBJ1-6	CASKEAVVPLHF	TGTGCCAGCAAAGAGGCCGTTGTACCCCTCCACTTT
-	TRBV12-3/TRBV12-4	-	TRBJ1-1	CASSLGGETEAFF	TGTGCCAGCAGTTTGGGGGGTGAGACTGAAGCTTTCTTT
-	TRBV5-4	-	TRBJ1-6	CASSSERGSNSPLHF	TGTGCCAGCAGCTCAGAGAGAGGGTCTAATTCACCCCTCCACTTT
-	TRBV4-3	-	TRBJ2-7	CASSQGHLYEQYF	TGCGCCAGCAGCCAAGGACATCTATACGAGCAGTACTTC
TRBD1	TRBV7-2	-	TRBJ2-2	CASTPTGANTGELFF	TGTGCCAGCACCCCGACAGGGGCCAACACCGGGGAGCTGTTTTTT
TRBD1	TRBV2	few	TRBJ1-6	CASSERGGNSPLHF	TGTGCCAGCAGTGAACGAGGGGGCAATTCACCCCTCCACTTT
-	TRBV9	-	TRBJ1-1	CASSVSGQWNTEAFF	TGTGCCAGCAGCGTAAGCGGACAGTGGAACACTGAAGCTTTCTTT
TRBD2	TRBV4-2	once	TRBJ2-5	CASSPPGWEGRQETQYF	TGTGCCAGCAGCCCGCCCGGGTGGGAGGGACGCCAAGAGACCCAGTACTTC
TRBD1	TRBV6-1	few	TRBJ2-6	CASSEAGQGASGANVLTF	TGTGCCAGCAGTGAAGCAGGACAGGGGGCTTCTGGGGCCAACGTCCTGACTTTC
-	TRBV9	-	TRBJ2-3	CASSVGGEDTQYF	TGTGCCAGCAGCGTAGGGGGGGAAGATACGCAGTATTTT
TRBD1	TRBV3-1/TRBV3-2	-	TRBJ1-2	CASSQEYRGDYGYTF	TGTGCCAGCAGCCAAGAATACAGGGGCGACTATGGCTACACCTTC
TRBD1	TRBV28	-	TRBJ1-4	CAVRGRVRNEKLFF	TGTGCCGTCAGGGGGCGAGTAAGAAATGAAAAACTGTTTTTT